This TCR beta chain is drawn from a study of T cell responses to AZD1222 COVID-19 vaccine. The CDR3 length is 15 residues. The junction had 1 base not matched to a gene; V was cut back by 0 bases and J by 1 base. The V gene's germline CDR1 is LGHNA and CDR2 YSLEER. Using immunoSEQ multiplex PCR, the repertoire was profiled, and TCRdb retains in-frame clones only, with some absent. The sample shows about 82,000 clones, around four fifths of them seen only once. The source is an adult who received the AZD1222 COVID-19 vaccine. The sample consisted of peripheral blood, taken 28 days after the second AZD1222 dose. This chain uses TRBV4-3 with TRBJ1-2; TRBD1 matches 8 bases. The CDR3: CASSQDRGRNYGYTF. For the CDR3, the DNA is TGCGCCAGCAGCCAAGACAGGGGGCGTAACTATGGCTACACCTTC.